Below, 32 T cell receptor beta chains from the same sample are listed, as sequenced in a study of technical replicates of blood from a handful of donors. Clones were read by immunoSEQ multiplex PCR, and TCRdb kept only the in-frame ones, dropping some. The sample lists about 70,000 clones, roughly 97% occurring once. The sample was T cells isolated from PBMCs. The receptors here all came from a human donor in good health.

V gene TRBV7-9 combines with J gene TRBJ1-5; 10 nucleotides match TRBD1. The junction had 5 bases not matched to a gene; V was cut back by 5 bases and J by 7 bases. There are 14 residues in the CDR3. The germline gives CDR1 SEHNR, CDR2 FQNEAQ (reference sequence). The CDR3 DNA follows: TGTGCCAGCAGCCACGGACAGGGGGAACAGCCCCAGCATTTT. Amino acid sequence: CASSHGQGEQPQHF.

The chain is built from TRBV18 and TRBJ1-5, with 9 bases identical to TRBD1. The CDR3 spans 16 residues. Per germline, CDR1 KGHSH and CDR2 LQKENI. Germline trimming cut 6 bases from V and 4 bases from J; bases unmatched to any gene: 10. The CDR3 protein is CASSSGQGRENQPQHF. CDR3 in DNA: TGTGCCAGCTCGTCAGGACAGGGGAGGGAAAATCAGCCCCAGCATTTT.

This clone was detected only once. The J gene is TRBJ2-3, the V gene TRBV10-1; a possible D gene is TRBD2 (5 bases). The germline V gene has CDR1 WNHNN and CDR2 SYGVQD (reference sequence). The V gene lost 2 bases and the J gene lost 8 bases, with 11 bases spanning the gap. CDR3 length: 13 residues. CDR3 sequence reads: CASSEPLDGTQYF. The CDR3 region has the DNA TGCGCCAGCAGTGAGCCACTAGACGGTACGCAGTATTTT.

This clone was found once. The V gene is TRBV6-1, the J gene TRBJ2-2, with TRBD1 matching 8 bases. Looked up from germline, CDR1 is MNHNS and CDR2 is SASEGT. Trimming cost V 1 base and J 6 bases; bases outside gene matches: 13. The CDR3 contains 18 residues. Here the CDR3 reads CASSEVPTGVMAAGELFF. In DNA, the CDR3 is TGTGCCAGCAGTGAAGTCCCGACAGGGGTGATGGCTGCCGGGGAGCTGTTTTTT.

V usage is TRBV27 and J usage is TRBJ2-1, with D possibly matching TRBD1 (6 bases). V lost 0 bases and J 8 bases, leaving 14 bases between the germline ends. The CDR3 consists of 15 residues. Germline assignment: CDR1 MNHEY and CDR2 SMNVEV (reference sequence). The CDR3 region is CASSLSPSTGYEQFF. The DNA for the CDR3 is TGTGCCAGCAGTTTATCGCCTTCGACAGGTTATGAGCAGTTCTTC.

This chain joins TRBV13 and TRBJ2-1; the D is unclear. V was shortened by 5 bases and J by 2 bases, with 13 bases between the two germline ends. Per germline, CDR1 PRHDT and CDR2 FYEKMQ (reference sequence). The CDR3 has 15 residues. In DNA form, the CDR3 reads TGTGCCAGCAGCACACCCACTACTACCTACAATGAGCAGTTCTTC. As protein: CASSTPTTTYNEQFF. The entire variable domain, with the rest obtained from reference TRBV13 and TRBJ2-1, is as follows: AAGVIQSPRHLIKEKRETATLKCYPIPRHDTVYWYQQGPGQDPQFLISFYEKMQSDKGSIPDRFSAQQFSDYHSELNMSSLELGDSALYFCASSTPTTTYNEQFFGPGTRLTVL.

The chain links TRBV11-2 to TRBJ1-1, with D possibly being TRBD1 (5 bases). V lost 7 bases and J 8 bases, leaving 14 bases between the germline ends. Germline CDR1 is SGHAT and CDR2 is FQNNGV. This CDR3 has 12 amino acids. The CDR3 region is CASIEGRGEAFF. CDR3 bases: TGTGCCAGCATTGAGGGGCGGGGGGAAGCTTTCTTT.

This sequence joins TRBV19 and TRBJ1-1; TRBD1 is a possible D gene (5 bases). Trimming took off 3 bases at V and 8 bases at J, with 10 bases between the two ends. Germline V gene lookup returns CDR1 LNHDA and CDR2 SQIVND (reference sequence). This CDR3 contains 12 residues. CDR3 residues: CASSIRVDEAFF. DNA of the CDR3: TGTGCCAGTAGTATCAGGGTGGACGAAGCTTTCTTT.

The chain carries TRBV9 and TRBJ1-2; 7 nucleotides line up with TRBD1. This CDR3 spans 13 amino acids. The trim removed 4 bases at V and 11 bases at J, leaving 11 bases unmatched. Germline CDR1 is SGDLS and CDR2 is YYNGEE. The CDR3 DNA reads as TGTGCCAGCAGCCCGGGACAGACTATGGGGTACACCTTC. It encodes CASSPGQTMGYTF.

There are a few counts of this clone. The rearrangement uses TRBV18 and TRBJ1-4; D ambiguous. CDR1 is KGHSH, CDR2 LQKENI, per germline. The CDR3 sequence is 13 residues long. Trimming took 0 bases from V and 11 from J, leaving 10 bases between them. The CDR3 sequence: CASSPPSLLKLFF. CDR3 sequence (DNA): TGTGCCAGCTCACCACCGTCACTCTTGAAACTGTTTTTT. The full variable domain, rest sourced from reference TRBV18 and TRBJ1-4, is NAGVMQNPRHLVRRRGQEARLRCSPMKGHSHVYWYRQLPEEGLKFMVYLQKENIIDESGMPKERFSAEFPKEGPSILRIQQVVRGDSAAYFCASSPPSLLKLFFGSGTQLSVL.

This chain joins TRBV5-4 and TRBJ2-2; tentative D call: TRBD1 (7 bases). With 4 bases removed from V and 4 bases from J, the gap between germline ends came to 17 bases. Germline-derived CDR1 and CDR2 are SGHNT and YYREEE (reference sequence). CDR3 size: 16 residues. DNA of the CDR3: TGTGCCAGCAGCCAACAGGGGAGGTTGGTCACCGGGGAGCTGTTTTTT. Translating it yields CASSQQGRLVTGELFF.

This clone was observed a single time. This chain joins TRBV30 and TRBJ1-5, with 7 positions matching TRBD1. The V gene's germline CDR1 is GTSNPN and CDR2 SVGIG (reference sequence). CDR3 length equals 13 residues. The V and J ends lost 2 bases and 3 bases, in that order; junction bases with no gene match: 1. The CDR3 nucleotides are TGTGCCTGGAGTCAGGGGGACAATCAGCCCCAGCATTTT. It is translated as CAWSQGDNQPQHF.

In this sample, this clone turned up once. The rearrangement uses TRBV25-1 and TRBJ1-1; no definite D call. Trimming took off 8 bases at V and 0 bases at J, with 7 bases between the two ends. The CDR3 is made up of 12 amino acids. The germline V gene encodes CDR1 MGHDK and CDR2 SYGVNS. The CDR3 bases are TGTGCCAGCCGCGCTCTGAACACTGAAGCTTTCTTT. Amino acid sequence: CASRALNTEAFF.

CDR3 DNA: TGTGCCAGCAGTTACGGGCTTCCGGGACAAACCTACGAGCAGTACTTC. As protein: CASSYGLPGQTYEQYF. This rearrangement joins TRBV6-5 to TRBJ2-7; TRBD1 might be the D (6 bases). Trimming removed 2 bases at V and 2 bases at J, with 16 bases between. The CDR3 has 16 amino acids. The germline CDR1 and CDR2 sequences are MNHEY and SVGAGI.

The chain joins TRBV15 to TRBJ2-7, with D possibly TRBD1 on 6 matching bases. CDR1 and CDR2 (germline): LNHNV, YYDKDF (reference sequence). This CDR3 has 14 amino acids. The V and J ends lost 0 bases and 4 bases respectively, with 10 bases between them. As DNA, the CDR3 is TGTGCCACCAGCAGAGATACAGGGCAGTACGAGCAGTACTTC. Amino acids: CATSRDTGQYEQYF.

This rearrangement joins TRBV7-2 to TRBJ2-5, with no clear D. Trimming left V 5 bases short and J 5 bases short, with 12 bases between. Germline V lookup: CDR1 SGHTA, CDR2 FQGNSA. CDR3 length: 13 residues. CDR3: CASSTLVEETQYF. CDR3 nucleotide sequence: TGTGCCAGCAGCACCCTAGTTGAGGAGACCCAGTACTTC.

The chain carries TRBV11-3 and TRBJ2-1, with a tentative D call TRBD2 (6 bases). This CDR3 comprises 18 residues. V shed 2 bases and J shed 2 bases, with 19 bases lying between them. CDR1 and CDR2 from the germline V gene are SGHNT and YENEEA. As DNA, the CDR3 is TGTGCCAGCAGCTTAAGGATCGCGGGACGTCAGACCTACAATGAGCAGTTCTTC. Protein: CASSLRIAGRQTYNEQFF.

This clone was counted a single time. The CDR3 is CASSSFMGRTGTSYEQYF. The CDR3 nucleotides read TGTGCCAGCAGCTCATTTATGGGGAGGACAGGGACCTCCTACGAGCAGTACTTC. The rearrangement links TRBV11-3 to TRBJ2-7, with TRBD1 matching over 8 bases. The CDR3 is made up of 18 amino acids. Germline V gene sequence: CDR1 SGHNT, CDR2 YENEEA. The junction had 14 bases not matched to a gene; V was cut back by 4 bases and J by 0 bases.

The chain joins TRBV7-2 to TRBJ1-2; D gene unclear. Germline V gene data show CDR1 as SGHTA and CDR2 as FQGNSA. The CDR3 runs to 14 residues. V gave up 5 bases and J gave up 8 bases, with 18 bases separating them. The DNA for the CDR3 is TGTGCCAGCAGCCCCCGTACGGGTTTAGGAGGCTACACCTTC. This sequence encodes CASSPRTGLGGYTF.

The chain uses TRBV7-9 and TRBJ2-1; D not resolved. Germline-derived CDR1 and CDR2 are SEHNR and FQNEAQ (reference sequence). This CDR3 is built from 13 residues. V lost 2 bases and J 2 bases, leaving 4 bases between the germline ends. Written as DNA, the CDR3 is TGTGCCAGCAGCTTACTTACCTACAATGAGCAGTTCTTC. As protein: CASSLLTYNEQFF.

This clone occurred a few times. V is TRBV27 and J is TRBJ2-3, with 7 positions matching TRBD1. Germline lookup yields CDR1 MNHEY and CDR2 SMNVEV (reference sequence). Trimming at V came to 6 bases and at J to 4 bases, leaving 4 bases not matched to a gene. This CDR3 has 13 amino acids. The chain's CDR3 is CASSRTGPDTQYF. Written as DNA, the CDR3 is TGTGCCAGCAGCCGGACAGGACCAGATACGCAGTATTTT.

This rearrangement joins TRBV2 to TRBJ1-2; unclear D gene. From germline, CDR1 is SNHLY and CDR2 FYNNEI. Trimming shortened V by 3 bases and J by 3 bases, and 5 bases separated the two germline ends. This CDR3 spans 12 amino acids. The CDR3 region has the DNA TGTGCCAGCAGTGAGCGGGACTATGGCTACACCTTC. Protein: CASSERDYGYTF.

The rearrangement joins TRBV4-2 to TRBJ2-1, with D hard to call. The germline V gene encodes CDR1 LGHNA and CDR2 YNFKEQ. Trimming left V 3 bases short and J 5 bases short, with 20 bases between. The CDR3 totals 17 residues. The DNA for the CDR3 is TGTGCCAGCAGCCACGGCCCAGCGCCTGAAGGCGACAATGAGCAGTTCTTC. Protein product: CASSHGPAPEGDNEQFF.

The chain recombines TRBV2 with TRBJ1-5, with D perhaps matching TRBD1 (5 bases). The CDR3 extends over 16 amino acids. Deletions cut 11 bases from V and 5 bases from J, with 25 bases between. CDR1 and CDR2 (germline): SNHLY, FYNNEI. In nucleotides, the CDR3 is TGTGCCGGCTATCTAGGGACTCCTGATTCGGATCAGCCCCAGCATTTT. This gives the protein CAGYLGTPDSDQPQHF.

The V call is TRBV27, the J call TRBJ1-5, with 8 bases fitting TRBD1. V was clipped by 6 bases and J by 0 bases; unmatched bases: 10. CDR3 length: 17 amino acids. Germline loops: CDR1 MNHEY, CDR2 SMNVEV (reference sequence). CDR3 protein: CASRQGVAPYSNQPQHF. CDR3 in DNA: TGTGCCAGCAGACAGGGGGTAGCTCCTTATAGCAATCAGCCCCAGCATTTT.

The CDR3 spells CASSQDLGGKGYSPLHF. In DNA form, the CDR3 reads TGTGCCAGCAGCCAAGATCTAGGAGGGAAGGGATATTCACCCCTCCACTTT. The chain links TRBV4-2 to TRBJ1-6; unclear D gene. Germline values: CDR1 LGHNA, CDR2 YNFKEQ. This CDR3 has 17 amino acids. Between the trimmed V and J ends, which lost 0 bases and 8 bases, there was a span of 17 bases.

The CDR3 reads CASSSKGLTGGYTF. CDR3 nucleotides: TGTGCCAGCAGCTCTAAGGGCCTTACAGGTGGCTACACCTTC. This sequence joins TRBV5-6 and TRBJ1-2; weak D call: TRBD1 (5 bases). The germline gives CDR1 SGHDT, CDR2 YYEEEE. V was cut by 3 bases and J by 7 bases, with 16 bases left in between. The length of the CDR3 is 14 residues. Full variable domain (outside the CDR3, taken from reference TRBV5-6 and TRBJ1-2): DAGVTQSPTHLIKTRGQQVTLRCSPKSGHDTVSWYQQALGQGPQFIFQYYEEEERQRGNFPDRFSGHQFPNYSSELNVNALLLGDSALYLCASSSKGLTGGYTFGSGTRLTVV.

This chain joins TRBV6-8 and TRBJ2-1; D gene ambiguous. This CDR3 region has 10 residues. Trimming removed 8 bases at V and 12 bases at J, with 11 bases between. Germline-derived CDR1 and CDR2 are MNHGY and SAAAGT. The CDR3 DNA sequence: TGTGCCAGCCCCACGGTCCGGCAGTTCTTC. Protein: CASPTVRQFF.

This chain links TRBV6-5 with TRBJ2-7; TRBD2 aligns across 14 bases. The length of the CDR3 is 16 residues. Per the germline V gene, CDR1 is MNHEY and CDR2 is SVGAGI. J gave up 2 bases and V 2 bases, and 2 bases lay outside the gene matches. The CDR3 is CASSYGLAGGTYEQYF. The CDR3 nucleotides read TGTGCCAGCAGTTACGGACTAGCGGGAGGCACCTACGAGCAGTACTTC.

The chain is built from TRBV28 and TRBJ1-1; D might be TRBD1 (6 bases). Germline V CDR1 and CDR2: MDHEN, SYDVKM. Trimming shortened V by 7 bases and J by 2 bases, and 23 bases separated the two germline ends. The CDR3 sequence is 17 residues long. The CDR3 protein is CASKERLSRGANTEAFF. The CDR3 DNA sequence: TGTGCCAGCAAAGAACGGCTGAGCAGGGGCGCAAACACTGAAGCTTTCTTT.

The V call is TRBV19, the J call TRBJ2-7, with D perhaps matching TRBD1 (6 bases). Germline lookup yields CDR1 LNHDA and CDR2 SQIVND (reference sequence). The germline V and J ends were trimmed by 4 bases and 3 bases, with 10 bases remaining between them. The CDR3 is 13 amino acids. The CDR3 DNA is TGTGCCAGTAGTAACAGGGTTAACTACGAGCAGTACTTC. As protein: CASSNRVNYEQYF.

The gene calls are TRBV28 and TRBJ1-6; D is undetermined. Trimming removed 2 bases from V and 8 bases from J, with 7 bases in between. This CDR3 is built from 13 residues. Germline V gene lookup returns CDR1 MDHEN and CDR2 SYDVKM. CDR3: CASSLPSHSPLHF. The CDR3 nucleotides are TGTGCCAGCAGTTTACCTTCCCATTCACCCCTCCACTTT. The complete variable domain, with remaining parts taken from reference TRBV28 and TRBJ1-6, reads DVKVTQSSRYLVKRTGEKVFLECVQDMDHENMFWYRQDPGLGLRLIYFSYDVKMKEKGDIPEGYSVSREKKERFSLILESASTNQTSMYLCASSLPSHSPLHFGNGTRLTVT.